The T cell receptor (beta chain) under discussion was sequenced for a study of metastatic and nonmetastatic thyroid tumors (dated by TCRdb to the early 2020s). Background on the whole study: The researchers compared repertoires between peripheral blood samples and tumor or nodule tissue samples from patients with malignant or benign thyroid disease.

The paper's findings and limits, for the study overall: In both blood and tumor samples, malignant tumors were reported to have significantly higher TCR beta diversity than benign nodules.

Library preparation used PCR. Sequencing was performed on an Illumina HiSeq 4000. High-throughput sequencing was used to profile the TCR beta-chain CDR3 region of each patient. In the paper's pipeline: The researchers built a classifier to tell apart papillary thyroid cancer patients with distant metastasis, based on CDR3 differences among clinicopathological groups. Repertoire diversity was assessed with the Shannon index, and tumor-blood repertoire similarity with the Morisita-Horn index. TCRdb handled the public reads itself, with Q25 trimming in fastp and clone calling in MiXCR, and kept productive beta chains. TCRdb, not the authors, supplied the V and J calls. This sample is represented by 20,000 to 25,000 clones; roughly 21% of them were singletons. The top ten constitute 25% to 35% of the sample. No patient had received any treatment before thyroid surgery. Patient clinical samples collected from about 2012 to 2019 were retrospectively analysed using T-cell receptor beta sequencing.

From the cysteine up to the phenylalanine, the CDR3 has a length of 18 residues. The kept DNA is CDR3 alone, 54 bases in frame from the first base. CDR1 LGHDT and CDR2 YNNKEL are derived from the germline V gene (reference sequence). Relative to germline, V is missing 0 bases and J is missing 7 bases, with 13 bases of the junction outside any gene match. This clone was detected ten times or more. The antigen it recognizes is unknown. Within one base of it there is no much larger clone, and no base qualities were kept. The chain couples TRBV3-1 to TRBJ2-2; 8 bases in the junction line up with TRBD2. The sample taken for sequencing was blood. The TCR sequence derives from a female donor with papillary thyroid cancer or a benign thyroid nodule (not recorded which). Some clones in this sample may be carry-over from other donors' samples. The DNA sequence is TGTGCCAGCAGCCAAGATTGGCTAGCGGGCCCCGGGGGCGGGGAGCTGTTTTTT. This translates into CASSQDWLAGPGGGELFF. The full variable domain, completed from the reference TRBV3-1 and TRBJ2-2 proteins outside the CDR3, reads DTAVSQTPKYLVTQMGNDKSIKCEQNLGHDTMYWYKQDSKKFLKIMFSYNNKELIINETVPNRFSPKSPDKAHLNLHINSLELGDSAVYFCASSQDWLAGPGGGELFFGEGSRLTVL.